Listed below are T cell receptor beta chains from one sample, sequenced in a study of blood T cells in healthy people across ages. Each CDR3 protein is one row after TCRdb ran MiXCR on the 5' RACE reads. The sample holds roughly 2 million distinct CDR3 sequences, around 48% seen once. Sequencing input: blood. These receptors were taken from a woman aged 40 to 50 in good health. Both conserved end residues are part of each CDR3. Each record gives: CDR3 protein, CDR3 DNA, CDR3 length, D gene, clone size, V gene, J gene. The D gene is left open where the match is weak. Where a row states a size, it is once, few, many or the class of an expanded clone; other rows omit it.

CASWSAGLNQETQYF	TGTGCCAGCTGGTCCGCGGGACTAAACCAAGAGACCCAGTACTTC	15	TRBD2	NA	TRBV6-6	TRBJ2-5
CAINQGSYPSTDTQYF	TGTGCCATCAACCAGGGATCCTACCCTAGCACAGATACGCAGTATTTT	16	NA	few	TRBV10-3	TRBJ2-3
CSARDDRAYNEQFF	TGCAGTGCTAGAGACGACCGGGCGTACAATGAGCAGTTCTTC	14	NA	NA	TRBV20-1	TRBJ2-1
CASRTSGETQYF	TGTGCCAGCAGGACTAGCGGCGAGACCCAGTACTTC	12	TRBD2	few	TRBV6-2/TRBV6-3	TRBJ2-5
CASSEYGGYTF	TGTGCCAGCAGTGAATATGGGGGCTACACCTTC	11	NA	NA	TRBV25-1	TRBJ1-2
CASSQRDNQPQHF	TGTGCCAGCAGCCAAAGGGACAACCAGCCCCAGCATTTT	13	NA	NA	TRBV3-1	TRBJ1-5
CASSFIGVGYTF	TGTGCCAGCAGTTTCATTGGGGTAGGCTACACCTTC	12	NA	NA	TRBV28	TRBJ1-2
CASSPQVRAIQETQYF	TGTGCCAGCAGTCCCCAAGTAAGGGCGATCCAAGAGACCCAGTACTTC	16	NA	NA	TRBV27	TRBJ2-5
CASSLRDTDNNEQFF	TGTGCTAGCAGCTTAAGGGACACTGACAACAATGAGCAGTTCTTC	15	NA	NA	TRBV7-7	TRBJ2-1
CASSLDRGYDGYTF	TGCGCCAGCAGCTTGGACAGGGGTTATGATGGCTACACCTTC	14	TRBD1	NA	TRBV5-1	TRBJ1-2
CASSYRGLEQFF	TGTGCCAGCAGTTACAGGGGGCTGGAGCAGTTCTTC	12	TRBD1	NA	TRBV6-2/TRBV6-3	TRBJ2-1
CAIQGYGETQYF	TGTGCCATCCAGGGTTACGGAGAGACCCAGTACTTC	12	NA	few	TRBV28	TRBJ2-5
CSAIRGGINYGYTF	TGCAGTGCTATTCGGGGTGGCATAAACTATGGCTACACCTTC	14	NA	NA	TRBV20-1	TRBJ1-2